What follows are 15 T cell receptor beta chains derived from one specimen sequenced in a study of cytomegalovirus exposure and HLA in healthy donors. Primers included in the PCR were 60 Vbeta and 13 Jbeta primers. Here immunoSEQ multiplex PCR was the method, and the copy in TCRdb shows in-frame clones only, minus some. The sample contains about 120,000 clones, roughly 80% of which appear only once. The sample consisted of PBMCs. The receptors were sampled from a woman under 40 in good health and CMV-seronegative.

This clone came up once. CDR3 amino acids: CASSLARGQGYNEQFF. For the CDR3, the DNA is TGTGCCAGCAGCTTAGCCAGGGGACAGGGCTACAATGAGCAGTTCTTC. The chain employs TRBV7-9 and TRBJ2-1; 9 bases line up with TRBD1. The CDR3 is 16 residues long. V shed 0 bases and J 3 bases; nucleotides not matched to a gene: 3. CDR1 is SEHNR and CDR2 is FQNEAQ in the germline V gene (reference sequence).

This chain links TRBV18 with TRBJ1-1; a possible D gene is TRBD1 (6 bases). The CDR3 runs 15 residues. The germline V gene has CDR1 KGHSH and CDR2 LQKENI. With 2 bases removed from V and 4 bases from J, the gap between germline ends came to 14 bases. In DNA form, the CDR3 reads TGTGCCAGCTCACCAGGGCGGGGGGGCGGCACTGAAGCTTTCTTT. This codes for CASSPGRGGGTEAFF.

The CDR3 DNA sequence: TGTGCCAGCAGCCCTAGCCGGCGGAGCAATCAGCCCCAGCATTTT. It yields the protein CASSPSRRSNQPQHF. The chain is built from TRBV7-8 and TRBJ1-5; no reliable D call. This CDR3 is built from 15 residues. Trimming took off 5 bases at V and 1 base at J, with 12 bases between the two ends. Germline CDR1 reads SGHVS; CDR2 reads FQNEAQ. Based on the CDR3 plus reference TRBV7-8 and TRBJ1-5, the full variable domain is GAGVSQSPRYKVAKRGQDVALRCDPISGHVSLFWYQQALGQGPEFLTYFQNEAQLDKSGLPSDRFFAERPEGSVSTLKIQRTQQEDSAVYLCASSPSRRSNQPQHFGDGTRLSIL.

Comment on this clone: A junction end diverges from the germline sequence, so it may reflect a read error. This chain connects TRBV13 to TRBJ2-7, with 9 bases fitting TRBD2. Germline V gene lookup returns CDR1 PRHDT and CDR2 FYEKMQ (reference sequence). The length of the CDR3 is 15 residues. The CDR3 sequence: CAGSLAGGGAYEQYF. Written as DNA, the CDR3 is TGTGCCGGCAGCTTAGCTGGCGGGGGGGCCTACGAGCAGTACTTC.

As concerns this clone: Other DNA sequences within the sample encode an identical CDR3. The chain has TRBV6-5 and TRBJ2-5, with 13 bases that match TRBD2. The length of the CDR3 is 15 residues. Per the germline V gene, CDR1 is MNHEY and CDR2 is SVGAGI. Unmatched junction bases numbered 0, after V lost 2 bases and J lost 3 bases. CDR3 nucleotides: TGTGCCAGCAGTTACGGGACTAGCGGGAAAGAGACCCAGTACTTC. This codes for CASSYGTSGKETQYF.

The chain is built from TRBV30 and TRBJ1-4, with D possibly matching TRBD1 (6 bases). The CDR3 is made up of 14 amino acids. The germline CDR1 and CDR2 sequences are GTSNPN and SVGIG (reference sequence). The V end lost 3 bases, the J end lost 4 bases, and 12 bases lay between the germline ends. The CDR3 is CAWSGDRYNEKLFF. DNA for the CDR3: TGTGCCTGGAGCGGAGACAGGTATAATGAAAAACTGTTTTTT. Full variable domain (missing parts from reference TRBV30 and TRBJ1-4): SQTIHQWPATLVQPVGSPLSLECTVEGTSNPNLYWYRQAAGRGLQLLFYSVGIGQISSEVPQNLSASRPQDRQFILSSKKLLLSDSGFYLCAWSGDRYNEKLFFGSGTQLSVL.

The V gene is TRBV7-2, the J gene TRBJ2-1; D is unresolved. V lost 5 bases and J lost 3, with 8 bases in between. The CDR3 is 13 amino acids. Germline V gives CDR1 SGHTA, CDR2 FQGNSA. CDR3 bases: TGTGCCAGCAGCCTCTGGAGCTACAATGAGCAGTTCTTC. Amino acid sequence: CASSLWSYNEQFF.

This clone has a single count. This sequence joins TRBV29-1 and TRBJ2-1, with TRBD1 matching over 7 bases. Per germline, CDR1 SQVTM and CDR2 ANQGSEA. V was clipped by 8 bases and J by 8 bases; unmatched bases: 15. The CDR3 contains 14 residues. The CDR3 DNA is TGCAGCCTCGCCCCTACAGGGGCAGCCGATGAGCAGTTCTTC. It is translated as CSLAPTGAADEQFF.

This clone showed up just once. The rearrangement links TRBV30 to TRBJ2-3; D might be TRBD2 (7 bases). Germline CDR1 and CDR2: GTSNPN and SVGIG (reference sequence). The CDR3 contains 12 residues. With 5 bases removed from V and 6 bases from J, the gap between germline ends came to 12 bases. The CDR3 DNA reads TGTGCCTGGGAGGGGGGGTCGGATACGCAGTATTTT. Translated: CAWEGGSDTQYF.

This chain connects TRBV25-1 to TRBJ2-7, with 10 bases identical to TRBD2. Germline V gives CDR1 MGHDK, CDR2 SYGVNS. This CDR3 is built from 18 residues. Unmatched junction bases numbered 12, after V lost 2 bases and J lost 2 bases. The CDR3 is CASSEGGLAGVSTYEQYF. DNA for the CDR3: TGTGCCAGCAGTGAAGGGGGGCTAGCGGGAGTCTCCACCTACGAGCAGTACTTC.

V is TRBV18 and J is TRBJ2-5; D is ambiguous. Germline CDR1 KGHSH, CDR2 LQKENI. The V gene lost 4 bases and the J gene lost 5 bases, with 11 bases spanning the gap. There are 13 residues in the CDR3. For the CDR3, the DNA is TGTGCCAGCTCACTCCAGAGGCGGGAGACCCAGTACTTC. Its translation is CASSLQRRETQYF.

CDR3 sequence reads: CASSEGTGIGYGYTF. DNA for the CDR3: TGTGCCAGCAGTGAAGGGACAGGGATCGGCTATGGCTACACCTTC. V is TRBV6-4 and J is TRBJ1-2, with 9 bases matching TRBD1. The trim removed 3 bases at V and 4 bases at J, leaving 6 bases unmatched. Germline CDR1 and CDR2: MRHNA and SNTAGT. This CDR3 is 15 amino acids long.

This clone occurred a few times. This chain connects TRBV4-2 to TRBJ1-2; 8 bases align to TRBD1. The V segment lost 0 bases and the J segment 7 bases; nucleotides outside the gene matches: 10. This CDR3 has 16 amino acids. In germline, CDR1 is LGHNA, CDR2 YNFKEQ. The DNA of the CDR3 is TGTGCCAGCAGCCAAGAGACGGCGGGACAGGAGTTTGGCTACACCTTC. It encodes CASSQETAGQEFGYTF.

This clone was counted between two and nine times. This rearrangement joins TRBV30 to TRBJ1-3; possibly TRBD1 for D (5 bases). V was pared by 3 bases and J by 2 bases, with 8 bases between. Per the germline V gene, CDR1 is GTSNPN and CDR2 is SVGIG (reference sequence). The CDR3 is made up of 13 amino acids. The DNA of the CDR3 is TGTGCCTGGAGCAGGGCTACTGGAAACACCATATATTTT. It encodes CAWSRATGNTIYF.

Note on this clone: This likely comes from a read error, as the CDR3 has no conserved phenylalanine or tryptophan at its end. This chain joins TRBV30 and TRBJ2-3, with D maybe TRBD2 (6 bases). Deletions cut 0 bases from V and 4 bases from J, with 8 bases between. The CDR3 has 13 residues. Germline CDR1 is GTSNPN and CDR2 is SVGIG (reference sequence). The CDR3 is CAWSVLAADTQYV. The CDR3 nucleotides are TGTGCCTGGAGTGTACTAGCTGCAGATACGCAGTATGTT.